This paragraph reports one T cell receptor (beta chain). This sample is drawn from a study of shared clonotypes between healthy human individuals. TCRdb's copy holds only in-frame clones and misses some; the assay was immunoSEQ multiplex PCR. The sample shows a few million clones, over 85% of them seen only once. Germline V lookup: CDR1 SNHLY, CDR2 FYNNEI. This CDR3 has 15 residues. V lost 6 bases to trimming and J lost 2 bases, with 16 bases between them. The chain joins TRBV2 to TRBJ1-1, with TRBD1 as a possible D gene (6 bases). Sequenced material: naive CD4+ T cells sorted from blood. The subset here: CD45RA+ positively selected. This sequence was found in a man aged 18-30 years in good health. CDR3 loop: CASRLGRDINTEAFF. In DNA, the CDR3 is TGTGCCAGCAGGCTTGGCAGGGACATCAACACTGAAGCTTTCTTT.